The TCR beta chain described here comes from a study of blood T cell repertoires in COVID-19. The CDR3 runs to 17 residues. Profiling relied on immunoSEQ multiplex PCR, and the TCRdb table lists in-frame clones only, not all of them. Of more than 200,000 clones in the sample, roughly four fifths are singletons; the top ten hold approximately 8.4%. The sequencing sample was made of peripheral blood. The chain has TRBV21-1 and TRBJ2-1; TRBD2 was called by the table and not checked on the DNA. TRBV21-1 is reported as a pseudogene. This sequence was found in a woman older than 75 with COVID-19, enrolled during active disease. The CDR3 is CASRKKLRFSSYNEQFF. As DNA, the CDR3 is TGTGCCAGCCGCAAAAAGCTGCGGTTTAGCTCCTACAATGAGCAGTTCTTC.